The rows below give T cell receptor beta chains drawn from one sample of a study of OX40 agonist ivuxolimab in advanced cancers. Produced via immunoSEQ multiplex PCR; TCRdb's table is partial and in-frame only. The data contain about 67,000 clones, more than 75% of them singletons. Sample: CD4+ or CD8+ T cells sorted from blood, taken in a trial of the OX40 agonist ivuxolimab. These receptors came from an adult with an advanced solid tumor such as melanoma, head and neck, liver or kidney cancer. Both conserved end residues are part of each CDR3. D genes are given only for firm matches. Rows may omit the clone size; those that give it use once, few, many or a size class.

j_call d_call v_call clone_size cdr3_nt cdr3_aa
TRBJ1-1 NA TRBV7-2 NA TGTGCCAGCAGCTTCAACCTCTCGCCAGGAGCTTTCTTT CASSFNLSPGAFF
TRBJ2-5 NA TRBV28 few TGTGCCAGCAGTTTAAAGGATTGGGAACGGCAGGGGCAAGAGACCCAGTACTTC CASSLKDWERQGQETQYF
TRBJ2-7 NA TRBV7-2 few TGTGCCAGCAGCTTAGACCCCTACGAGCAGTACTTC CASSLDPYEQYF
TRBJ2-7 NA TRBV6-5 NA TGTGCCAGCAGTTACTCTGGGGGAAGCTCCTACGAGCAGTACTTC CASSYSGGSSYEQYF
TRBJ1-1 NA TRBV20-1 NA TGCAGTGCTAGAAAAGGGGATGAAGCTTTCTTT CSARKGDEAFF
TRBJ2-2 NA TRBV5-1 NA TGCGCCAGCAGCTTAGCCGGGAACACCGGGGAGCTGTTTTTT CASSLAGNTGELFF
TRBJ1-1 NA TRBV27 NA TGTGCCAGCAGTTTAAGGGCGAACACTGAAGCTTTCTTT CASSLRANTEAFF
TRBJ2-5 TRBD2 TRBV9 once TGTGCCAGCAGCTCAGAAAGCGGGGGCGGGGAGACCCAGTACTTC CASSSESGGGETQYF
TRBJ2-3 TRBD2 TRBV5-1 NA TGCGCCAGCAACCCCACCGTAGCGGGGGGACTCACAGATACGCAGTATTTT CASNPTVAGGLTDTQYF
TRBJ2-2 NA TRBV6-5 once TGTGCCAGCGGTGAGGGGTACGGGGAGCTGTTTTTT CASGEGYGELFF
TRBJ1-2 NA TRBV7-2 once TGTGCCAGCAGCTTAGCTTTAATGGGAGGGTCCTCTGGCGGCTACACCTTC CASSLALMGGSSGGYTF
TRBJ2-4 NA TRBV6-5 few TGTGCCAGCAGTTCGATTTGGCAGGGCAAAAACATTCAGTACTTC CASSSIWQGKNIQYF
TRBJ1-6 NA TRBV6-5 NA TGTGCCAGCCTCGGGGGGCGGAATTCACCCCTCCACTTT CASLGGRNSPLHF
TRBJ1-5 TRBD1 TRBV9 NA TGTGCCAGCAGCGCGACAGGGGATTGGCAGCCCCAGCATTTT CASSATGDWQPQHF
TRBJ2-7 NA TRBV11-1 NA TGTGCCAGCGGAGCTGGGAGCTCCTACGAGCAGTACTTC CASGAGSSYEQYF
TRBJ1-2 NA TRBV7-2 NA TGTGCCAGCAGCTTAGGCGGAGGTAACTATGGCTACACCTTC CASSLGGGNYGYTF
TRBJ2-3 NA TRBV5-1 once TGCGCCAGCCACGCGGGGCCGGGGGCAGATACGCAGTATTTT CASHAGPGADTQYF
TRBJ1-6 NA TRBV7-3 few TGTGCCAGCAGCTTGACACCATCCTATAATTCACCCCTCCACTTT CASSLTPSYNSPLHF